This T cell receptor beta chain was captured in a study of PD-1 blockade in classical Hodgkin lymphoma. Whole-study results and caveats: Exclusion was the outcome for patients who began nivolumab under 1 year after ASCT. As was reported, newly diagnosed patients showed lower baseline TCR diversity than healthy donors did.

Sample time point: cycle 4 day 1 (C4D1), after less than seven weeks of nivolumab. Each patient's relapse followed autologous stem cell transplantation, and brentuximab vedotin exposure varied. As regards this clone: Its antigen is not identified.

Trimming removed 5 bases from V and 2 bases from J, with 13 bases in between. CDR3 length: 14 amino acids. Looked up from germline, CDR1 is MNHEY and CDR2 is SVGAGI. TCRdb's copy holds only in-frame clones and misses some; the assay was immunoSEQ multiplex PCR. This table holds roughly 50,000 clones, around 89% found once. Sequenced material: peripheral blood mononuclear cells (PBMCs), taken before the fourth cycle of nivolumab. The sequence was obtained from a human donor with classical Hodgkin lymphoma. The rearrangement joins TRBV6-5 to TRBJ2-7, with TRBD1 as a possible D gene (5 bases). The CDR3 sequence: CASSPPVGPYEQYF. CDR3 nucleotides: TGTGCCAGCAGTCCCCCGGTGGGGCCCTACGAGCAGTACTTC.